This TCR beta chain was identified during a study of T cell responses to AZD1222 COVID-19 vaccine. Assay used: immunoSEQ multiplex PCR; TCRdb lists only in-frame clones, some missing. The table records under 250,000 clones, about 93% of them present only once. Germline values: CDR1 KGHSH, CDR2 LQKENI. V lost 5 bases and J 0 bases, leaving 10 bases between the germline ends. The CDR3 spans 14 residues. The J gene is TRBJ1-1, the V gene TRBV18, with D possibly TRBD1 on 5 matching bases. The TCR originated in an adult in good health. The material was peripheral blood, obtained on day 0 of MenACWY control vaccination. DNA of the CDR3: TGTGCCAGCTCAGCCGGGACGTTGAACACTGAAGCTTTCTTT. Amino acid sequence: CASSAGTLNTEAFF.